Listed below are T cell receptor beta chains from one sample, sequenced in a study of CXCR3-negative and CXCR3-positive naive CD8 T cells. TCRdb re-called the 5' RACE reads; every CDR3 protein appears as one record, without DNA. The sample totals some 99,000 distinct CDR3 sequences; its top ten clones hold approximately 1.1%. Specimen: naive CXCR3+ CD8+ T cells from blood. The receptors were sampled from a human donor in good health. Some clones in this sample may be carry-over from other donors' samples. Each CDR3 is given with its conserved first and last residue. The order of the fields is clone size, J gene, CDR3 length, V gene, CDR3 protein. Clone size is given for some rows only: seen once, a few or many times, or a class if the clone is expanded.

-,TRBJ1-2,13,TRBV6-5,CASSYLSNYGYTF
-,TRBJ1-1,15,TRBV29-1,CSGRPGTGVNTEAFF
-,TRBJ2-1,15,TRBV14,CASSPLGSLGNEQFF
medium-sized,TRBJ2-7,11,TRBV7-2,CASSPAYEQYF
-,TRBJ2-3,17,TRBV7-8,CASSLPTDGGDTDTQYF
-,TRBJ2-1,13,TRBV7-3,CASSLTLRNEQFF
-,TRBJ2-7,14,TRBV6-1,CAARIGQGAYEQYF
-,TRBJ2-5,16,TRBV2,CASSLQGEGYQETQYF
-,TRBJ2-7,15,TRBV4-3,CASSQDLTEGHEQYF
-,TRBJ2-1,15,TRBV6-4,CASSVSAEGYNEQFF
-,TRBJ2-5,17,TRBV7-8,CASSQGYRDGPQETQYF
-,TRBJ1-5,13,TRBV29-1,CSVEVGRGQPQHF
-,TRBJ1-2,13,TRBV12-3/TRBV12-4,CASSFPGVGGYTF
-,TRBJ2-7,16,TRBV4-3,CASSQDRGGGPYEQYF
-,TRBJ1-2,15,TRBV27,CASSRAAGASPGYTF
-,TRBJ2-1,14,TRBV7-9,CASSPQSARNEQFF
-,TRBJ1-4,14,TRBV12-3/TRBV12-4,CASSLQNNGEKLFF
-,TRBJ1-6,14,TRBV14,CASSQLGRGSPLHF
-,TRBJ2-7,14,TRBV6-5,CASSYDTGVYEQYF
medium-sized,TRBJ2-7,15,TRBV7-7,CASSPLISSTYEQYF
-,TRBJ1-1,13,TRBV7-9,CASSAPGDTEAFF
-,TRBJ2-5,15,TRBV4-2,CASSQVAGGGETQYF
-,TRBJ2-7,11,TRBV28,CASSFGRQQYF
-,TRBJ2-7,14,TRBV10-3,CAISENGAAYEQYF
-,TRBJ2-3,17,TRBV29-1,CSVAPATSGGVGDTQYF
-,TRBJ2-1,16,TRBV19,CASSFGTGLAGNEQFF
-,TRBJ2-1,15,TRBV5-1,CASSARDYPYNEQFF
-,TRBJ2-3,18,TRBV25-1,CASSDLYGAGGSTGTQYF